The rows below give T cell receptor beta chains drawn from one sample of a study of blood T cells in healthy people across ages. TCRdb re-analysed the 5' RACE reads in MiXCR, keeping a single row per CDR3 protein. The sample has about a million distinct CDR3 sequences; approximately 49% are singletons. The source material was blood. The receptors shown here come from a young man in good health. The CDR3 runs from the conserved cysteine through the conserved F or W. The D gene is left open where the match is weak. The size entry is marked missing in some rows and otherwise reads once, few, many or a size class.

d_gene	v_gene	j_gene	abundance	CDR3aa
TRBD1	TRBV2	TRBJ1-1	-	CASSESGTGEAFF
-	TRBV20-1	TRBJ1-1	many	CSAYRAYPNTEAFF
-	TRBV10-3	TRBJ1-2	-	CAISESRGGYTF
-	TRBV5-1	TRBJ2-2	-	CASSLDPKGVGELFF
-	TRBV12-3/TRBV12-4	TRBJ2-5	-	CTSSDMGQGSYNEQYF
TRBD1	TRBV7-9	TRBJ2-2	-	CASSYPGQGSTGELFF
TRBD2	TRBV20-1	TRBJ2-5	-	CSAPRLAGSQETQYF
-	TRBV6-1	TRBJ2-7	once	CASSGYSQGPYEQYF
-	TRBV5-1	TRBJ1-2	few	CASSVDTPSRGYTF
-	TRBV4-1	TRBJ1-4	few	CASSQSGATNEKLFF
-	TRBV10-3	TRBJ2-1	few	CATESSYNEQFF
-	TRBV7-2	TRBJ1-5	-	CASSGSSNQPQHF
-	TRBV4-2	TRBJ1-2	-	CASSQDYTGKFGYTF
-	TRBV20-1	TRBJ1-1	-	CSARAPDGAFF
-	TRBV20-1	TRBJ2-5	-	CSGLRGETQYF
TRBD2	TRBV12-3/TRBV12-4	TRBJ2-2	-	CASRWGLAGANTGELFF
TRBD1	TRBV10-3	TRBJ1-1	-	CAISPGTGDTEAFF
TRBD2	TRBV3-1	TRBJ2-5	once	CASSPDLWRGGQETQYF
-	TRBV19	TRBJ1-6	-	CASTKLGGGNSPLHF
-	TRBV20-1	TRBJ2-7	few	CSARDSVVGLRTYEQYF
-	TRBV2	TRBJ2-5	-	CASSEETGGGETQYF
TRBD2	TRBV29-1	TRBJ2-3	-	CSVRGGLVDTQYF
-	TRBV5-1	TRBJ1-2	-	CASGGGLGPERTHGYTF
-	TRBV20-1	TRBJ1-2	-	CSARDAAVSNYGYTF
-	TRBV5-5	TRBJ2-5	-	CASSPAGRPHEQYF
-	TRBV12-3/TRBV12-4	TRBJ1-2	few	CASSETVRGYTF
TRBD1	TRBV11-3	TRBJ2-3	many	CASSFTGGSTQYF
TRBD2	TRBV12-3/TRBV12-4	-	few	CASSFGAGGFEQYF
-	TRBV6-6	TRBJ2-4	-	CASSYSSGAKNIQYF
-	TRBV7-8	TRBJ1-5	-	CASSLGVRDQHF
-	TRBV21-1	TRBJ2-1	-	CASSRDSHEFF
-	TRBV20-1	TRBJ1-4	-	CSAIWGGEKLFF
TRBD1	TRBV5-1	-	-	CASSAGTDGATQYF
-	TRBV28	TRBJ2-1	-	CASTTLAVRDSYNEQFF
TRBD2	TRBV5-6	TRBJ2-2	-	CASTISGGANTGELFF
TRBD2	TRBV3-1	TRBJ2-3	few	CASSQEWGSGGPTDTQYF
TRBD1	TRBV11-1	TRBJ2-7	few	CASSPGTGGVEQYF
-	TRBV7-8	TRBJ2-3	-	CACSLGLDTQYF
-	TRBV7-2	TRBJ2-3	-	CASSTMPGLRTDTQYF
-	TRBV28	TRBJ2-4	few	CASSFLRLAKNIQYF
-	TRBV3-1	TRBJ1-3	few	CASSQITGPQTGNTIYF
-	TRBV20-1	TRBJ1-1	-	CSAKPGTEAFF
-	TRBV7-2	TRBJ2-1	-	CASSPAGYYNEQFF
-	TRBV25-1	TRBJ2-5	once	CASSDPGRAQETQYF
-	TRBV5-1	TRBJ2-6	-	CASSLNTGNSGANVLTF
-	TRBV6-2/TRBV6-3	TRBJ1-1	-	CASSITGPPHEAFF
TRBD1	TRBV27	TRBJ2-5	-	CASSIDRGPQETQYF
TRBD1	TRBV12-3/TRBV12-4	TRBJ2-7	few	CASSRGQGFYEQYF
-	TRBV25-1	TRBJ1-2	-	CASGDLDGYTF
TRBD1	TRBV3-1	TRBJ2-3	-	CASSQGQGAAADTQYF
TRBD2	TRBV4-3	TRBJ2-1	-	CASSPNSGGALDNEQFF
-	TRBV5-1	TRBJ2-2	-	CASSVTGESFGEVFF